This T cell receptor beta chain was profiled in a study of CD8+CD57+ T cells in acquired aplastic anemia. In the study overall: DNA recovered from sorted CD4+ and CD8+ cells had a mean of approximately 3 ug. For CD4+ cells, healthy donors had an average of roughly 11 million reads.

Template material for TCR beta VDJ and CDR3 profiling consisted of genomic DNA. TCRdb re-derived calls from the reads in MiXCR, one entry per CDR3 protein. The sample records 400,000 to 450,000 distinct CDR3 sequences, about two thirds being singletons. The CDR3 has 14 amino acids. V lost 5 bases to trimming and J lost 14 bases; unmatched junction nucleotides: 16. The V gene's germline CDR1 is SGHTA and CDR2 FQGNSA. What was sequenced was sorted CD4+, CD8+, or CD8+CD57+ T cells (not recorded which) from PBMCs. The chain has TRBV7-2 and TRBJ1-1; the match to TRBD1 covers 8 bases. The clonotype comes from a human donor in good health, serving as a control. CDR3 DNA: TGTGCCAGCAGCCCAAGCGGACAGGGTACCGCCGCCTTCTTT. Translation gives CASSPSGQGTAAFF.